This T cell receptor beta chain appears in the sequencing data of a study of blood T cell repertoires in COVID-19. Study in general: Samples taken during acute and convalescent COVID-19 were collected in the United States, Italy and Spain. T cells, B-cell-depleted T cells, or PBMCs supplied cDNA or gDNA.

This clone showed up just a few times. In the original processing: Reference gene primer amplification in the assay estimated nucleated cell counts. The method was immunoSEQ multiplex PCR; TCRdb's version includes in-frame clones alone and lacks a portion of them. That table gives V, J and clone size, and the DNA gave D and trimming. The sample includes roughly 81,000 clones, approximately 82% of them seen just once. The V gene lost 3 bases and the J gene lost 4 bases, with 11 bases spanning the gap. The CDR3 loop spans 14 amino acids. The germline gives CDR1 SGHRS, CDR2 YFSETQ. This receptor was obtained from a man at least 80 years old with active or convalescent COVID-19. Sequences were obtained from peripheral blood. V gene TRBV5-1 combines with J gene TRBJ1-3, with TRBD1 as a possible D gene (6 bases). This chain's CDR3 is CASSSYGQGNTIYF. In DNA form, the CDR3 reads TGCGCCAGCAGCTCATACGGACAGGGAAACACCATATATTTT.